This TCR beta chain was captured in a study of cytomegalovirus exposure and HLA in healthy donors. Points from the study as a whole: Per a later analysis, HLA-associated TCR beta chains showed more clonal expansion than other, equally common TCR beta chains. Researchers reported in a later analysis that a missense DCLRE1C variant was tied to TCR beta V- and J-gene trimming.

The germline V gene encodes CDR1 SNHLY and CDR2 FYNNEI. With 9 bases clipped from V and 3 bases from J, the junction kept 1 base outside the gene matches. This CDR3 is built from 11 residues. Of note for this clone: The antigen remains undetermined.

This PCR relied on a set of 60 Vbeta primers and 13 Jbeta primers. Repertoires were generated with immunoSEQ multiplex PCR, while TCRdb's copy carries only in-frame clones and drops some. Altogether approximately 100,000 clones are present, more than 80% being singletons, with the ten largest covering about 3.7%. The sequencing sample was made of PBMCs. This TCR derives from a man aged 25-45 years in good health and CMV-seronegative. The chain is built from TRBV2 and TRBJ2-5; TRBD1 aligns across 7 bases. The CDR3 DNA reads TGTGCCAGTGGGACAGAAGAGACCCAGTACTTC. Translating gives CASGTEETQYF.